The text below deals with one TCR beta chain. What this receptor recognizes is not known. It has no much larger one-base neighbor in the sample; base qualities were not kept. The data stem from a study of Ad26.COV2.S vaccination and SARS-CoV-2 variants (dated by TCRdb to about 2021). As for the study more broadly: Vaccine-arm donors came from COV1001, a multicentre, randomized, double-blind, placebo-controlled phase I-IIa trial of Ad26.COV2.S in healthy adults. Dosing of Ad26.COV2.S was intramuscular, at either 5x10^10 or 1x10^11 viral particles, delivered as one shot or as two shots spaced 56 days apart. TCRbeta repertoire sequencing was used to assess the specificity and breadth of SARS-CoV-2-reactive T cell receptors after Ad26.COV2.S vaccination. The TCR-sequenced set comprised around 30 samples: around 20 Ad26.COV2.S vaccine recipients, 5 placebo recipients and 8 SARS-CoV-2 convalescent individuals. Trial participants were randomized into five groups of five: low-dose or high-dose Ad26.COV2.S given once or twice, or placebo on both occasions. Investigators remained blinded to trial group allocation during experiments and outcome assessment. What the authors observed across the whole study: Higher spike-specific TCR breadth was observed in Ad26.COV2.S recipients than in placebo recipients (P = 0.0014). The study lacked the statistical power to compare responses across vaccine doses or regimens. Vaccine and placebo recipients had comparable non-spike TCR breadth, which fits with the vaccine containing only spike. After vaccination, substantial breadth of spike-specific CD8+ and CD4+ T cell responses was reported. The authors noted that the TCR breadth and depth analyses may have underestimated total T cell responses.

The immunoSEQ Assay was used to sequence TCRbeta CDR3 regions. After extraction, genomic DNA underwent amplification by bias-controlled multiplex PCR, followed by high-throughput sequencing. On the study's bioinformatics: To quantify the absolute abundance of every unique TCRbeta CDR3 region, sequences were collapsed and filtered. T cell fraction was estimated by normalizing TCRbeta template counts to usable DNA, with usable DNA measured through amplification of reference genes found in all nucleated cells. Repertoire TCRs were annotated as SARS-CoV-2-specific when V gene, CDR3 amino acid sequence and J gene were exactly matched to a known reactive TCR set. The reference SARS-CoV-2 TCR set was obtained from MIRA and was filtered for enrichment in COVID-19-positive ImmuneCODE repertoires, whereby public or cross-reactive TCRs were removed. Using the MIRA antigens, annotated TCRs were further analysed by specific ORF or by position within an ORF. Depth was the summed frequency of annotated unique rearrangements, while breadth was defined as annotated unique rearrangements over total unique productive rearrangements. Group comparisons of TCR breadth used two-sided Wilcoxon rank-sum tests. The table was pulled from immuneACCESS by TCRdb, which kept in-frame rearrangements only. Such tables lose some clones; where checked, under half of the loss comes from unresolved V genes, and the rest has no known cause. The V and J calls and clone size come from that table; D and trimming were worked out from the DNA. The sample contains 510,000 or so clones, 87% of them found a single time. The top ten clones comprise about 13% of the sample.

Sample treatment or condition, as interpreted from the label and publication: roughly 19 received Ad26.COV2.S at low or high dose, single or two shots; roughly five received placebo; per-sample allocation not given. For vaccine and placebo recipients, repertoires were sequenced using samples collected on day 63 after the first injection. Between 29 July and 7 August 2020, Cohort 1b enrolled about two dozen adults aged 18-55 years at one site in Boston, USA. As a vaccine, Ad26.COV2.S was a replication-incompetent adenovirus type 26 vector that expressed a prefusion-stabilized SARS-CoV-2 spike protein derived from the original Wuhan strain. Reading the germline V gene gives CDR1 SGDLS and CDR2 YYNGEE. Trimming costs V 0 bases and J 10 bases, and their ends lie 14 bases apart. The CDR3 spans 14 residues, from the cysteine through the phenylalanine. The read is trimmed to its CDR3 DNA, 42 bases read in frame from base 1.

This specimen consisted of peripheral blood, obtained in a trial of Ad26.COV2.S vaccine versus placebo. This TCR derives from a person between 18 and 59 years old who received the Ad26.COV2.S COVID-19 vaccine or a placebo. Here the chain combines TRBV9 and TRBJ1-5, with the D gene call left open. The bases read TGTGCCAGCAGCGTAGATCCCCAGCTGTTCCCCCAGCATTTT. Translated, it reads CASSVDPQLFPQHF. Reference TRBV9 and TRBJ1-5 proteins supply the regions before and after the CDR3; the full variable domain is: DSGVTQTPKHLITATGQRVTLRCSPRSGDLSVYWYQQSLDQGLQFLIQYYNGEERAKGNILERFSAQQFPDLHSELNLSSLELGDSALYFCASSVDPQLFPQHFGDGTRLSIL.